A single sample is the source of the 30 T cell receptor beta chains below, sequenced in a study of radiotherapy plus CTLA-4 blockade in lung cancer. Generated by immunoSEQ multiplex PCR, the TCRdb table keeps only in-frame clones and is missing some. The repertoire holds 75,000 to 100,000 clones, around 88% seen once, with roughly 4.6% in the top ten. Sample: peripheral blood, taken from a patient treated with radiotherapy plus ipilimumab. These receptors all come from a human donor with non-small cell lung cancer that progressed on radiotherapy plus ipilimumab.

The genes are TRBV7-2 and TRBJ1-2; D is ambiguous. The CDR3 is made up of 13 amino acids. The germline gives CDR1 SGHTA, CDR2 FQGNSA. V was clipped by 3 bases and J by 4 bases, with 9 bases between them. CDR3 bases: TGTGCCAGCAGCTTTGGGTTTAGCTATGGCTACACCTTC. Protein sequence: CASSFGFSYGYTF.

This clone was seen just once. This chain links TRBV5-1 with TRBJ2-3; the match to TRBD2 covers 10 bases. V lost 4 bases and J lost 1; bases outside the gene matches: 6. CDR1 and CDR2 from the germline V gene are SGHRS and YFSETQ. The CDR3 has 16 amino acids. The CDR3 spells CASSPFLAGGTDTQYF. The CDR3 DNA follows: TGCGCCAGCAGCCCGTTCCTAGCGGGAGGCACAGATACGCAGTATTTT.

This rearrangement joins TRBV2 to TRBJ2-7; D is ambiguous. Trimming pared 4 bases from V and 4 bases from J, leaving 11 bases between. This CDR3 is 13 amino acids long. The germline V gene has CDR1 SNHLY and CDR2 FYNNEI. The CDR3 nucleotides are TGTGCCAGCAGTGCAAAGCAGGATTACGAGCAGTACTTC. It translates to CASSAKQDYEQYF. Based on the CDR3 plus reference TRBV2 and TRBJ2-7, the full variable domain is EPEVTQTPSHQVTQMGQEVILRCVPISNHLYFYWYRQILGQKVEFLVSFYNNEISEKSEIFDDQFSVERPDGSNFTLKIRSTKLEDSAMYFCASSAKQDYEQYFGPGTRLTVT.

The chain uses TRBV15 and TRBJ2-1; 7 bases match TRBD2. V gave up 0 bases and J gave up 12 bases; unmatched junction bases: 17. CDR1 is LNHNV, CDR2 YYDKDF, per germline (reference sequence). CDR3 length: 17 amino acids. CDR3 sequence: CATSRDGMASGNTRQFF. CDR3 DNA: TGTGCCACCAGCAGAGATGGCATGGCTAGCGGCAACACGAGGCAGTTCTTC.

CDR3 bases: TGTGCCAGCAGCTTAGGGGGACAGGGGGCACGCGAGCAGTACTTC. Residues: CASSLGGQGAREQYF. The chain links TRBV7-9 to TRBJ2-7; TRBD1 agrees at 12 bases. V trimming: 1 base; J trimming: 6 bases; junction bases outside the gene matches: 4. The CDR3 totals 15 residues. Germline-derived CDR1 and CDR2 are SEHNR and FQNEAQ (reference sequence).

The J gene is TRBJ2-7, the V gene TRBV29-1, with D perhaps given as TRBD1 or TRBD2 (6 bases each). The CDR3 is 12 residues long. Germline CDR1 and CDR2: SQVTM and ANQGSEA. Trimming took 7 bases from V and 7 from J, leaving 17 bases between them. The CDR3: CSGKGGEGEQYF. The CDR3 DNA sequence: TGCAGCGGAAAGGGGGGAGAGGGTGAGCAGTACTTC.

The chain recombines TRBV14 with TRBJ2-7; 8 positions agree with TRBD2. The J segment lost 6 bases and the V segment lost 1 base, leaving 8 bases of the junction unmatched. CDR3 size: 15 residues. Germline assignment: CDR1 SGHDN and CDR2 FVKESK. CDR3: CASSQGGAGVSEQYF. The DNA of the CDR3 is TGTGCCAGCAGCCAAGGGGGAGCGGGAGTGTCCGAGCAGTACTTC.

The chain carries TRBV5-4 and TRBJ2-5, with 9 bases aligning to TRBD1. The DNA end favors TRBJ2-7, so the J call may be wrong. The CDR3 sequence is 15 residues long. Per the germline V gene, CDR1 is SGHNT and CDR2 is YYREEE (reference sequence). The CDR3 loop reads CASSLPGQGLGEQYF. DNA of the CDR3: TGTGCCAGCAGCTTACCGGGACAGGGTCTAGGCGAGCAGTACTTC.

V usage is TRBV5-3 and J usage is TRBJ2-1; TRBD2 is a possible D gene (5 bases). TRBV5-3 is given ORF status, its function remaining uncertain. The CDR3 sequence is 14 residues long. Trimming stripped 2 bases from V and 8 bases from J, with 14 bases between. Here the CDR3 reads CARSFTRISHEQFF. DNA of the CDR3: TGTGCCAGAAGCTTCACTAGGATCAGCCATGAGCAGTTCTTC.

The chain recombines TRBV5-5 with TRBJ2-7; 13 nucleotides align to TRBD2. Per the germline V gene, CDR1 is SGHKS and CDR2 is YYEKEE (reference sequence). The ends lost 3 bases at V and 5 bases at J; junction bases unmatched: 8. This CDR3 spans 16 amino acids. The CDR3 DNA is TGTGCCAGCAGCTCTCCGGGACTAGCGGGAATCAACGAGCAGTACTTC. It yields the protein CASSSPGLAGINEQYF. Full variable domain (rest looked up from reference TRBV5-5 and TRBJ2-7): DAGVTQSPTHLIKTRGQQVTLRCSPISGHKSVSWYQQVLGQGPQFIFQYYEKEERGRGNFPDRFSARQFPNYSSELNVNALLLGDSALYLCASSSPGLAGINEQYFGPGTRLTVT.

This chain uses TRBV7-2 with TRBJ1-5; possibly TRBD1 for D (6 bases). The CDR3 loop spans 12 amino acids. V shed 5 bases and J shed 9 bases, with 11 bases lying between them. Germline V gene data show CDR1 as SGHTA and CDR2 as FQGNSA. Here the CDR3 DNA reads TGTGCCAGCAGCCTCCAACAGGGGCCCCAGCATTTT. Translation: CASSLQQGPQHF.

The chain combines TRBV9 with TRBJ2-7; 8 nucleotides agree with TRBD2. Germline V lookup: CDR1 SGDLS, CDR2 YYNGEE. V lost 3 bases to trimming and J lost 4 bases; unmatched junction nucleotides: 3. This CDR3 comprises 13 residues. The CDR3 here is CASSAGLVYEQYF. DNA of the CDR3: TGTGCCAGCAGCGCGGGACTAGTGTACGAGCAGTACTTC.

The gene calls are TRBV15 and TRBJ2-5; D is tentatively TRBD1 or TRBD2 (5 bases each). CDR3 length equals 14 residues. Germline V gene data show CDR1 as LNHNV and CDR2 as YYDKDF (reference sequence). V shed 2 bases and J shed 3 bases, with 10 bases lying between them. The CDR3 reads CATSRYRGEETQYF. CDR3 sequence (DNA): TGTGCCACCAGCAGATACAGAGGGGAAGAGACCCAGTACTTC.

The chain combines TRBV19 with TRBJ2-5; D possibly corresponds to TRBD1 (5 bases). CDR1 and CDR2 from the germline V gene are LNHDA and SQIVND (reference sequence). V shed 4 bases and J shed 4 bases, with 22 bases lying between them. The CDR3 runs to 17 residues. The chain's CDR3 is CASSTSSEGVARETQYF. The CDR3, as DNA: TGTGCCAGTAGTACCTCGTCGGAAGGGGTTGCTAGAGAGACCCAGTACTTC.

The chain uses TRBV11-1 and TRBJ2-1; 11 bases map to TRBD2. With 1 base clipped from V and 8 bases from J, the junction kept 4 bases outside the gene matches. The CDR3 extends over 15 amino acids. In germline, CDR1 is SGHAT, CDR2 FQDESV (reference sequence). DNA for the CDR3: TGTGCCAGCAGCTTAGGAACTAGCGGGAGCCATGAGCAGTTCTTC. It encodes CASSLGTSGSHEQFF.

The chain combines TRBV29-1 with TRBJ1-2; D call uncertain. Germline loops: CDR1 SQVTM, CDR2 ANQGSEA. This CDR3 is 12 amino acids long. V lost 4 bases, J lost 7 bases, and 13 bases lay in between. For the CDR3, the DNA is TGCAGCGTTGGATCTGAGGGCTCTGGCTACACCTTC. Translating gives CSVGSEGSGYTF.

The chain is built from TRBV19 and TRBJ2-3; perhaps TRBD2 as D (6 bases). V gave up 7 bases and J gave up 2 bases, with 13 bases separating them. Germline CDR1 LNHDA, CDR2 SQIVND (reference sequence). The CDR3 contains 14 residues. The CDR3 protein is CASTPGLHTDTQYF. Here the CDR3 DNA reads TGTGCCAGTACCCCGGGACTCCACACAGATACGCAGTATTTT. The complete variable domain, with remaining parts taken from reference TRBV19 and TRBJ2-3, reads DGGITQSPKYLFRKEGQNVTLSCEQNLNHDAMYWYRQDPGQGLRLIYYSQIVNDFQKGDIAEGYSVSREKKESFPLTVTSAQKNPTAFYLCASTPGLHTDTQYFGPGTRLTVL.

The V call is TRBV29-1, the J call TRBJ2-6; TRBD1 agrees at 8 bases. Germline assignment: CDR1 SQVTM and CDR2 ANQGSEA. V dropped 4 bases and J dropped 4; count of bases not matched to a gene: 3. There are 14 residues in the CDR3. The CDR3: CSVGTGSGANVLTF. The CDR3 DNA is TGCAGCGTTGGGACAGGGTCCGGGGCCAACGTCCTGACTTTC.

This chain uses TRBV19 with TRBJ2-3, with a weak D call TRBD2 (6 bases). CDR3 length: 14 residues. V was trimmed by 5 bases and J by 1 base, leaving 10 bases between them. In germline, CDR1 is LNHDA, CDR2 SQIVND (reference sequence). In DNA, the CDR3 is TGTGCCAGTAGTTGGCGGGGAGGCACAGATACGCAGTATTTT. Protein product: CASSWRGGTDTQYF. Combining the CDR3 with reference TRBV19 and TRBJ2-3 gives the whole variable domain DGGITQSPKYLFRKEGQNVTLSCEQNLNHDAMYWYRQDPGQGLRLIYYSQIVNDFQKGDIAEGYSVSREKKESFPLTVTSAQKNPTAFYLCASSWRGGTDTQYFGPGTRLTVL.

The chain's CDR3 is CASAGTGGDTNYGYTF. CDR3 nucleotide sequence: TGCGCCAGCGCGGGGACAGGGGGCGATACTAACTATGGCTACACCTTC. The genes are TRBV10-2 and TRBJ1-2; 12 nucleotides agree with TRBD1. Unmatched junction bases numbered 7, after V lost 8 bases and J lost 0 bases. The CDR3 runs to 16 residues. Germline CDR1 is WSHSY and CDR2 is SAAADI.

The V and J genes are TRBV7-8 and TRBJ2-7; 13 bases are shared with TRBD2. This CDR3 has 15 residues. J gave up 6 bases and V 3 bases, and 5 bases lay outside the gene matches. Looked up from germline, CDR1 is SGHVS and CDR2 is FQNEAQ. Here the CDR3 reads CASSFSWTSGSEQYF. DNA for the CDR3: TGTGCCAGCAGCTTTTCGTGGACTAGCGGGAGCGAGCAGTACTTC.

The V gene is TRBV2, the J gene TRBJ1-5; weak D call: TRBD1 (5 bases). This CDR3 is built from 13 residues. Germline V CDR1 and CDR2: SNHLY, FYNNEI. V was shortened by 7 bases and J by 10 bases, with 17 bases between the two germline ends. The CDR3 sequence is CASKWGDPQPQHF. CDR3 coding DNA: TGTGCCAGCAAGTGGGGGGATCCGCAACCCCAGCATTTT.

The chain combines TRBV9 with TRBJ2-5; D is uncertain. The V and J ends lost 2 bases and 3 bases respectively, with 14 bases between them. The germline V gene has CDR1 SGDLS and CDR2 YYNGEE. This CDR3 is 15 amino acids long. CDR3 residues: CASSVHLDLKETQYF. CDR3 nucleotide sequence: TGTGCCAGCAGCGTCCACCTCGACTTAAAAGAGACCCAGTACTTC.

This clone appeared once. This chain connects TRBV10-3 to TRBJ2-3, with a tentative D call TRBD2 (7 bases). The CDR3 loop spans 17 amino acids. Trimming stripped 2 bases from V and 4 bases from J, with 19 bases between. Germline CDR1 ENHRY, CDR2 SYGVKD. CDR3 amino acids: CAISEKRGRERSDTQYF. CDR3 DNA sequence: TGTGCCATCAGTGAGAAACGGGGGCGGGAGCGCTCAGATACGCAGTATTTT.

The count of this clone is one. The chain links TRBV7-9 to TRBJ2-7; D gene uncertain. This CDR3 spans 12 amino acids. V was pared by 3 bases and J by 2 bases, with 5 bases between. The germline V gene encodes CDR1 SEHNR and CDR2 FQNEAQ (reference sequence). CDR3 sequence reads: CASSFGTYEQYF. The DNA for the CDR3 is TGTGCCAGCAGCTTTGGAACCTACGAGCAGTACTTC.

The J gene is TRBJ2-1, the V gene TRBV13, with 12 bases fitting TRBD2. CDR1 PRHDT and CDR2 FYEKMQ come from the germline V gene (reference sequence). CDR3 size: 16 residues. Germline trimming cut 5 bases from V and 4 bases from J; bases unmatched to any gene: 6. CDR3 region: CASSPGLAGSYNEQFF. The CDR3 DNA reads TGTGCCAGCAGCCCGGGACTAGCGGGCTCTTACAATGAGCAGTTCTTC.

The gene calls are TRBV9 and TRBJ2-6; D gene unclear. The V end lost 4 bases, the J end lost 0 bases, and 11 bases lay between the germline ends. CDR3 length equals 16 residues. Germline CDR1 SGDLS, CDR2 YYNGEE. CDR3 protein: CASSISTDSGANVLTF. DNA of the CDR3: TGTGCCAGCAGCATCTCGACGGACTCTGGGGCCAACGTCCTGACTTTC. The full variable domain, completed using reference TRBV9 and TRBJ2-6, is DSGVTQTPKHLITATGQRVTLRCSPRSGDLSVYWYQQSLDQGLQFLIQYYNGEERAKGNILERFSAQQFPDLHSELNLSSLELGDSALYFCASSISTDSGANVLTFGAGSRLTVL.

The chain combines TRBV7-2 with TRBJ2-1, with a weak D call TRBD2 (6 bases). V shed 0 bases and J shed 8 bases, with 8 bases lying between them. Germline-derived CDR1 and CDR2 are SGHTA and FQGNSA. There are 13 residues in the CDR3. CDR3 loop: CASSLAGGDEQFF. CDR3 coding DNA: TGTGCCAGCAGCTTAGCGGGCGGGGATGAGCAGTTCTTC.

The chain has TRBV10-3 and TRBJ2-7; 10 bases are shared with TRBD2. Trimming cost V 9 bases and J 0 bases; bases outside gene matches: 5. The CDR3 has 14 residues. CDR1 is ENHRY, CDR2 SYGVKD, per germline. DNA of the CDR3: TGTGCCATTGGGACTAGCGCGAGCTCCTACGAGCAGTACTTC. Translation: CAIGTSASSYEQYF.

V is TRBV5-4 and J is TRBJ2-1; 7 bases map to TRBD1. Looked up from germline, CDR1 is SGHNT and CDR2 is YYREEE (reference sequence). The V segment lost 10 bases and the J segment 8 bases; nucleotides outside the gene matches: 12. The CDR3 runs to 13 residues. CDR3 sequence: CAYSGTEGDEQFF. CDR3 sequence (DNA): TGTGCCTATTCCGGGACAGAGGGTGATGAGCAGTTCTTC. Looking up the rest from reference TRBV5-4 and TRBJ2-1 gives the full variable domain: ETGVTQSPTHLIKTRGQQVTLRCSSQSGHNTVSWYQQALGQGPQFIFQYYREEENGRGNFPPRFSGLQFPNYSSELNVNALELDDSALYLCAYSGTEGDEQFFGPGTRLTVL.